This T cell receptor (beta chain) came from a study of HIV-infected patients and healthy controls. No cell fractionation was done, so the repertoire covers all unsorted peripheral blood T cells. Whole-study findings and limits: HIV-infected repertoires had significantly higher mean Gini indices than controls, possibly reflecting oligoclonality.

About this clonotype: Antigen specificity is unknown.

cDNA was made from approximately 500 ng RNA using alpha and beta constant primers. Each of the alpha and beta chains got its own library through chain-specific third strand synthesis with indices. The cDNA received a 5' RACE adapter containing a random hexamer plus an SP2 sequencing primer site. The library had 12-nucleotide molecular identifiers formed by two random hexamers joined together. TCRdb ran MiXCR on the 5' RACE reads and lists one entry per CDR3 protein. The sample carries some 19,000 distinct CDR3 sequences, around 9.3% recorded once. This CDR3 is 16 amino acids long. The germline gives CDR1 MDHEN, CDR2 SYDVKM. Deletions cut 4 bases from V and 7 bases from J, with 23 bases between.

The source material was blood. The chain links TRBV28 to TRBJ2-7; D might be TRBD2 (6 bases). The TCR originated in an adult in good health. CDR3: CASSSPGEVGPTEQYF. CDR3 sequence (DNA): TGTGCCAGCAGTTCCCCCGGGGAGGTTGGGCCTACAGAGCAGTACTTC.